These 14 T cell receptor beta chains were sequenced from one sample in a study of blood T cell repertoires in COVID-19. Repertoires were generated with immunoSEQ multiplex PCR, while TCRdb's copy carries only in-frame clones and drops some. The sample lists approximately 270,000 clones, roughly 83% seen once, with roughly 10% in the top ten. The sequencing sample was made of peripheral blood. The source of these receptors is an elderly man with acute or convalescent COVID-19.

Only one count was recorded for this clone. The chain recombines TRBV28 with TRBJ1-1; the D gene is possibly TRBD1 (6 bases). CDR1 is MDHEN, CDR2 SYDVKM, per germline. The CDR3 runs to 15 residues. V was shortened by 7 bases and J by 4 bases, with 19 bases between the two germline ends. CDR3 DNA sequence: TGTGCCAGCACCCTAAGGGGCACAGGGTCCACTGAAGCTTTCTTT. Translating it yields CASTLRGTGSTEAFF.

V usage is TRBV24-1 and J usage is TRBJ1-1, with 9 bases matching TRBD1. The CDR3 loop spans 16 amino acids. V shed 7 bases, J shed 4 bases, and the junction held 12 bases outside the gene matches. Looked up from germline, CDR1 is KGHDR and CDR2 is SFDVKD. The CDR3 bases are TGTGCCACCAGCACGGCCCCGGGACAGGGTGGCACTGAAGCTTTCTTT. Translated, it gives CATSTAPGQGGTEAFF.

In nucleotides, the CDR3 is TGCGCCAGCAGCTTGGTCCCGCTAATTACAGGGCTCAATGAGCAGTTCTTC. It codes for CASSLVPLITGLNEQFF. This sequence joins TRBV5-1 and TRBJ2-1; possibly TRBD1 for D (6 bases). V was trimmed by 0 bases and J by 6 bases, leaving 19 bases between them. The length of the CDR3 is 17 residues. Germline values: CDR1 SGHRS, CDR2 YFSETQ. Drawing the rest from reference TRBV5-1 and TRBJ2-1, the complete variable domain is KAGVTQTPRYLIKTRGQQVTLSCSPISGHRSVSWYQQTPGQGLQFLFEYFSETQRNKGNFPGRFSGRQFSNSRSEMNVSTLELGDSALYLCASSLVPLITGLNEQFFGPGTRLTVL.

The chain links TRBV18 to TRBJ1-6; D possibly corresponds to TRBD1 (6 bases). V gave up 2 bases and J gave up 9 bases, with 14 bases separating them. This CDR3 is 15 amino acids long. The germline V gene encodes CDR1 KGHSH and CDR2 LQKENI. In nucleotides, the CDR3 is TGTGCCAGCTCACCAGAGGGGGGGGCGCTTTCACCCCTCCACTTT. This codes for CASSPEGGALSPLHF.

The rearrangement uses TRBV7-9 and TRBJ2-1; tentative D call: TRBD1 (5 bases). Germline lookup yields CDR1 SEHNR and CDR2 FQNEAQ (reference sequence). This CDR3 has 14 residues. V lost 4 bases and J lost 5, with 12 bases in between. For the CDR3, the DNA is TGTGCCAGCAGCTCAAGGACGGACAACAATGAGCAGTTCTTC. This codes for CASSSRTDNNEQFF.

This chain connects TRBV5-1 to TRBJ1-2; TRBD1 matches 7 bases. The CDR3 loop spans 16 amino acids. Per the germline V gene, CDR1 is SGHRS and CDR2 is YFSETQ. V trimming: 4 bases; J trimming: 4 bases; junction bases outside the gene matches: 13. CDR3 sequence reads: CASSGGTARNLYGYTF. The DNA of the CDR3 is TGCGCCAGCAGCGGCGGGACAGCCCGAAATCTCTATGGCTACACCTTC.

This clone has just one count. V gene TRBV6-2 or TRBV6-3 combines with J gene TRBJ2-7; perhaps TRBD1 as D (6 bases). This CDR3 contains 13 residues. Germline CDR1 reads MNHEY; CDR2 reads SVGEGT. V lost 2 bases and J lost 4, with 9 bases in between. The CDR3: CASSYKQGYEQYF. CDR3 DNA sequence: TGTGCCAGCAGTTACAAACAGGGTTACGAGCAGTACTTC.

The rearrangement joins TRBV11-2 to TRBJ1-1; a possible D gene is TRBD1 (5 bases). V lost 5 bases and J lost 5, with 15 bases in between. CDR1 is SGHAT and CDR2 is FQNNGV in the germline V gene. The CDR3 has 14 amino acids. The chain's CDR3 is CASSEIGVPTEAFF. Here the CDR3 DNA reads TGTGCCAGCAGCGAAATAGGGGTCCCTACTGAAGCTTTCTTT.

This clone was observed a few times. The J gene is TRBJ2-2, the V gene TRBV24-1; TRBD1 matches at 9 bases. Losses at the gene ends were 3 bases for V and 7 bases for J; bases not matched to a gene: 5. The CDR3 is made up of 15 amino acids. Germline CDR1 KGHDR, CDR2 SFDVKD. CDR3 sequence: CATSDRDRVGGELFF. The CDR3 DNA sequence: TGTGCCACCAGTGATCGGGACAGGGTTGGCGGGGAGCTGTTTTTT.

The J gene is TRBJ2-1, the V gene TRBV6-5; 8 bases map to TRBD2. This CDR3 region has 15 residues. The germline gives CDR1 MNHEY, CDR2 SVGAGI. The J segment lost 2 bases and the V segment lost 7 bases, leaving 7 bases of the junction unmatched. CDR3 region: CASKRAGGTYNEQFF. As DNA, the CDR3 is TGTGCCAGCAAGAGGGCGGGAGGCACCTACAATGAGCAGTTCTTC.

This chain joins TRBV6-5 and TRBJ2-3; D may be TRBD2 (6 bases). Germline CDR1 MNHEY, CDR2 SVGAGI. The V and J ends lost 5 bases and 2 bases respectively, with 8 bases between them. The CDR3 consists of 13 residues. DNA for the CDR3: TGTGCCAGCAGTCCGGGGGACACAGATACGCAGTATTTT. This sequence encodes CASSPGDTDTQYF.

The chain recombines TRBV5-4 with TRBJ1-1; D is ambiguous. Trimming left V 5 bases short and J 4 bases short, with 12 bases between. This CDR3 region has 13 residues. Germline values: CDR1 SGHNT, CDR2 YYREEE (reference sequence). The CDR3 bases are TGTGCCAGCAGGAGAACAGTGGGCACTGAAGCTTTCTTT. This gives the protein CASRRTVGTEAFF.

This sequence joins TRBV5-5 and TRBJ1-3; TRBD1 aligns across 9 bases. CDR1 and CDR2 from the germline V gene are SGHKS and YYEKEE (reference sequence). The CDR3 has 17 residues. With V trimmed by 1 base and J by 0 bases, 5 bases remained unmatched. CDR3 bases: TGTGCCAGCAGCTTGTATGGACAGGGGTTCTCTGGAAACACCATATATTTT. As protein: CASSLYGQGFSGNTIYF. The whole variable domain, filled in from reference TRBV5-5 and TRBJ1-3, reads DAGVTQSPTHLIKTRGQQVTLRCSPISGHKSVSWYQQVLGQGPQFIFQYYEKEERGRGNFPDRFSARQFPNYSSELNVNALLLGDSALYLCASSLYGQGFSGNTIYFGEGSWLTVV.

This clone was found once. V is TRBV7-2 and J is TRBJ2-1, with 10 bases lining up with TRBD2. Germline values: CDR1 SGHTA, CDR2 FQGNSA. This CDR3 comprises 12 residues. V trimming: 7 bases; J trimming: 10 bases; junction bases outside the gene matches: 4. Here the CDR3 reads CASTRAGGEQFF. CDR3 DNA sequence: TGTGCCAGCACCAGAGCGGGGGGGGAGCAGTTCTTC.